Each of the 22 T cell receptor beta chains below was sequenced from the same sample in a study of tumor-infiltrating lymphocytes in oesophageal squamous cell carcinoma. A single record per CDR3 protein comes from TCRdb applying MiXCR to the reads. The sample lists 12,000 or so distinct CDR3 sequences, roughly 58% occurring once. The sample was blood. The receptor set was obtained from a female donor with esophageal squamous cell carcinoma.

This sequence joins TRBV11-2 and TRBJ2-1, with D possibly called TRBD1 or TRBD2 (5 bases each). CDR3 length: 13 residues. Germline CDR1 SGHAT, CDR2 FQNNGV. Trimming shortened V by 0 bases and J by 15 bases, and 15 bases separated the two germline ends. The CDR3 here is CASSLDGTQVLFF. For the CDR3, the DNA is TGTGCCAGCAGCTTAGACGGGACCCAGGTCCTGTTCTTC.

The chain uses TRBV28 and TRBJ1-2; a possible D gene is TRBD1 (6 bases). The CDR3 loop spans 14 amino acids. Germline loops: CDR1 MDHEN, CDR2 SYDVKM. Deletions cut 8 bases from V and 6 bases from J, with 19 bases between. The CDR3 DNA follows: TGTGCCAGCTCGCCCGGGACACCAAGGGATGGCTACACCTTC. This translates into CASSPGTPRDGYTF.

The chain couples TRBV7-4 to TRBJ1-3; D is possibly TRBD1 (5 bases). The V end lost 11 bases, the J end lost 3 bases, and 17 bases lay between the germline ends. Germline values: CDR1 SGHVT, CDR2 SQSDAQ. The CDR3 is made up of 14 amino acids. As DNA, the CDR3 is TGTGCCGGCGGCCAGGGAGGAAGTGGAAACACCATATATTTT. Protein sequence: CAGGQGGSGNTIYF.

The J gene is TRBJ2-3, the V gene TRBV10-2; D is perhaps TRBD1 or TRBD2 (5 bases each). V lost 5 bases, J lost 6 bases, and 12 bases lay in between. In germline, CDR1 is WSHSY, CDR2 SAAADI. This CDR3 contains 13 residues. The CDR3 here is CASSRDPADTQYF. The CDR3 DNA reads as TGCGCCAGCAGTAGGGACCCTGCGGATACGCAGTATTTT.

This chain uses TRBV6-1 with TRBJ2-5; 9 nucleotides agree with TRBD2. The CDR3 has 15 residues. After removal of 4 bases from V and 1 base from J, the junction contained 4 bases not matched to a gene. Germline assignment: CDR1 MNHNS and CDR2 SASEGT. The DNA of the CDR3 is TGTGCCAGCAGTGTCGGAGCGGGGGGCCAAGAGACCCAGTACTTC. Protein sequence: CASSVGAGGQETQYF.

CDR3 sequence (DNA): TGTGCCAGCAGCTTAGGAACGGGGGGGACCCAGTACTTC. Its translation is CASSLGTGGTQYF. The rearrangement uses TRBV11-2 and TRBJ2-4; 7 bases fit TRBD2. The J call may be faulty, since TRBJ2-5 better matches the DNA end. Germline values: CDR1 SGHAT, CDR2 FQNNGV. This CDR3 has 13 amino acids.

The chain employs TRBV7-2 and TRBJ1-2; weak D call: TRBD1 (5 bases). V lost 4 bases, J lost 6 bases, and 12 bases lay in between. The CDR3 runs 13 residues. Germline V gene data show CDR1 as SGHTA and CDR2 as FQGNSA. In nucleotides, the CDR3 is TGTGCCAGCAGCTCCGGTTCGGGGGATGGCTACACCTTC. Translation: CASSSGSGDGYTF.

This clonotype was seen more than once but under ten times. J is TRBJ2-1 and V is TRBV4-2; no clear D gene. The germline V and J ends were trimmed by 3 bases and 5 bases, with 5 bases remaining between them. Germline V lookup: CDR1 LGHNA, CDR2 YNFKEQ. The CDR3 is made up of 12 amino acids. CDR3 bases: TGTGCCAGCAGCCATCGAGACAATGAGCAGTTCTTC. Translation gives CASSHRDNEQFF.

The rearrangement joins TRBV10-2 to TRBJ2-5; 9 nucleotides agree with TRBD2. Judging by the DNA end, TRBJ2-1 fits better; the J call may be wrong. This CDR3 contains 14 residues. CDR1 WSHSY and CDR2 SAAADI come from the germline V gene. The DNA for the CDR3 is TGCGCCAGCAGGACTAGCGGAGCCAACAATGAGCAGTTCTTC. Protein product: CASRTSGANNEQFF.

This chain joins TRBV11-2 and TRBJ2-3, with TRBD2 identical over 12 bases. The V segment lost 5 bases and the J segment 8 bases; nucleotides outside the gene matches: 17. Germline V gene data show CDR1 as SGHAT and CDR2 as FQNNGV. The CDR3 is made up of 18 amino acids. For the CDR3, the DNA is TGTGCCAGCAGCCCCAATCCGGGGACTAGCGGGCCCATCGGTACGCAGTATTTT. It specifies CASSPNPGTSGPIGTQYF.

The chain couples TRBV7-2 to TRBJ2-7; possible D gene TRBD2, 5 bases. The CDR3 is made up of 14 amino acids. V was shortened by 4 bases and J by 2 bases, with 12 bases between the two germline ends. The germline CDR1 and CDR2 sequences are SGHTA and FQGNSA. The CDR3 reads CASSSPGDTYEQYF. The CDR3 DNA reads TGTGCCAGCAGCTCCCCCGGGGATACCTACGAGCAGTACTTC.

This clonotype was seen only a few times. The DNA for the CDR3 is TGTGCCAGCAGCATCAGGGGGTCGAACACTGAAGCTTTCTTT. It yields the protein CASSIRGSNTEAFF. This sequence joins TRBV6-1 and TRBJ1-1; 7 bases align to TRBD1. V gave up 6 bases and J gave up 1 base; unmatched junction bases: 5. CDR3 size: 14 residues. Germline V gene lookup returns CDR1 MNHNS and CDR2 SASEGT.

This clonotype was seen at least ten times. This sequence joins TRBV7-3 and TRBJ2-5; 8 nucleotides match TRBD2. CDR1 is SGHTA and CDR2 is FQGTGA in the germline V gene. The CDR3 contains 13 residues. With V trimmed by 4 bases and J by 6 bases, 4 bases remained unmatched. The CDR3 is CASSSGLEQTQYF. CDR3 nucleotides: TGTGCCAGCAGCTCGGGACTAGAACAGACCCAGTACTTC.

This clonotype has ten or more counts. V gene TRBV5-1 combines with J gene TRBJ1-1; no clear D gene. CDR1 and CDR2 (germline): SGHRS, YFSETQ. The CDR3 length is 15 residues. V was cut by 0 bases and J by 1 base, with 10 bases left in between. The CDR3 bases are TGCGCCAGCAGCTTGGGCGGGATTGGGAACACTGAAGCTTTCTTT. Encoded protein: CASSLGGIGNTEAFF.

The CDR3 nucleotides are TGCGCCAGCAGCTCGGACTTGGGGAACTACGAGCAGTACTTC. It is translated as CASSSDLGNYEQYF. The chain joins TRBV5-1 to TRBJ2-3, with D possibly TRBD2 on 5 matching bases. Matching the DNA end better, TRBJ2-7 makes the J call doubtful. Germline values: CDR1 SGHRS, CDR2 YFSETQ. The CDR3 has 14 amino acids.

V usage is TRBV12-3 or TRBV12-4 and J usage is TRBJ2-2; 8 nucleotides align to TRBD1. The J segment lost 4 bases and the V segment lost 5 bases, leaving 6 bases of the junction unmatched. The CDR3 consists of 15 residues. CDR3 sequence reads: CASSTRTGPTGELFF. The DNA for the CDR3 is TGTGCCAGCAGTACTCGGACAGGGCCCACCGGGGAGCTGTTTTTT.

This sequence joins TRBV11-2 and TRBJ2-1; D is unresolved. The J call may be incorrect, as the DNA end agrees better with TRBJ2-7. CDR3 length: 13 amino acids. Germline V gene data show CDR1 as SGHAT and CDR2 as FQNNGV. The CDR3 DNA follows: TGTGCCAGCAGCTTATTGGGCCCCCATGGGCAGTACTTC. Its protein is CASSLLGPHGQYF.

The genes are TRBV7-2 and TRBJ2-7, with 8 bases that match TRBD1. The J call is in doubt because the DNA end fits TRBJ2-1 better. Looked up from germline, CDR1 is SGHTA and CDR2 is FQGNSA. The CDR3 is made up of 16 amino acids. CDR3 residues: CASSPFRQGTYNEQFF. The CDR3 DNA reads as TGTGCCAGCAGCCCTTTCAGACAGGGGACCTACAATGAGCAGTTCTTC.

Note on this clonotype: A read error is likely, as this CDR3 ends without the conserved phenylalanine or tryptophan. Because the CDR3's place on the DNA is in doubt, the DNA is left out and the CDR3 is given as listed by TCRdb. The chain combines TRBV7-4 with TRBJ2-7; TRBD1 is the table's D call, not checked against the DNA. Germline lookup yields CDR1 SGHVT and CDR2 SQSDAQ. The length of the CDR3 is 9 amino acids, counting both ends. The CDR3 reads CASREGVWL.

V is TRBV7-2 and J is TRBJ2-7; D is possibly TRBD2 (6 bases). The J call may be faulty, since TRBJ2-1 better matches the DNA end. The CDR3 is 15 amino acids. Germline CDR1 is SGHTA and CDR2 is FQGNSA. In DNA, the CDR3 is TGTGCCAGCAGCTTAGACAACGGAGGGTATAATGAGCAGTTCTTC. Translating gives CASSLDNGGYNEQFF.

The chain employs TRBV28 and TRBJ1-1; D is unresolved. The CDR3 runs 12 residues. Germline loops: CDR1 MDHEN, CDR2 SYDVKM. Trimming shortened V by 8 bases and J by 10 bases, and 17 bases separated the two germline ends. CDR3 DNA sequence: TGTGCCAGCCCTTATGGGATTTGTGTAGCTTTCTTT. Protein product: CASPYGICVAFF.

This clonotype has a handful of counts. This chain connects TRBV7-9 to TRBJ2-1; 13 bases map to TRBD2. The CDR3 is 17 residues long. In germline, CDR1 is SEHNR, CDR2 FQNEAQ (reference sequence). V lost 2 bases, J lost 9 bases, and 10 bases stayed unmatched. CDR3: CASSLRDGTSGNVEQFF. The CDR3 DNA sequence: TGTGCCAGCAGCTTAAGAGACGGGACTAGCGGGAATGTTGAGCAGTTCTTC.